This T cell receptor beta chain was obtained from a study of T cells after posttransplantation cyclophosphamide. The naive gate required viable CD3+CD4+ or CD3+CD8+ cells with CCR7+CD45RA+CD45RO-CD95-CD27+CD28+ phenotype. Assay: immunoSEQ multiplex PCR; the TCRdb copy retains only in-frame clones and omits some. The data contain about 30,000 clones, roughly 90% of them singletons. Germline assignment: CDR1 LNHDA and CDR2 SQIVND (reference sequence). With 5 bases clipped from V and 1 base from J, the junction kept 1 base outside the gene matches. CDR3 length: 14 residues. About this clone: Antigen unknown.

Findings and caveats of the study: Recipient CMV seropositivity and CMV reactivation strongly tracked TRB clonality.

The gene calls are TRBV19 and TRBJ2-3; TRBD2 matches at 9 bases. The sequence was collected from a man aged 25-45 years in good health and a related stem cell transplant donor. The sample was naive CD4+ T cells sorted from blood. This chain's CDR3 is CASSASGGTDTQYF. The CDR3, as DNA: TGTGCCAGTAGTGCTAGCGGGGGCACAGATACGCAGTATTTT.